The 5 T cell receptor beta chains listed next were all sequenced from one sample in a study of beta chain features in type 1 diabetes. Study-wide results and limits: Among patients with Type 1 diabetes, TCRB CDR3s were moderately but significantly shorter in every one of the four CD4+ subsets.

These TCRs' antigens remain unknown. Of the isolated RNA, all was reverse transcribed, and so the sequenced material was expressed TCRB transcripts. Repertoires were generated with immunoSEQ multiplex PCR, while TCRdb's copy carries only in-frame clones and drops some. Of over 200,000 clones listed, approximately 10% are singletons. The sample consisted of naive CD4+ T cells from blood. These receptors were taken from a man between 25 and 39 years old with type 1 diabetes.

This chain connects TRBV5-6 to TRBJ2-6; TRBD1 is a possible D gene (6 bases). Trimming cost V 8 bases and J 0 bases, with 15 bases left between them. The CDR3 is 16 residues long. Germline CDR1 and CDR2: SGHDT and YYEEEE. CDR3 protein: CARGTCALSGANVLTF. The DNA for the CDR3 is TGTGCCAGGGGGACATGTGCACTCTCTGGGGCCAACGTCCTGACTTTC.

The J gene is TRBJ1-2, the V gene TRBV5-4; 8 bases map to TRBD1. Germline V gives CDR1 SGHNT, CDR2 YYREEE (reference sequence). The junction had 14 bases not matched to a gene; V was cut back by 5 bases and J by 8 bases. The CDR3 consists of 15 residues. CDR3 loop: CASRQGQGQVGGYTF. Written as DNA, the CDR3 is TGTGCCAGCAGGCAGGGGCAGGGACAGGTAGGAGGCTACACCTTC.

CDR3 sequence (DNA): TGCGCCAGCAGCTTGTTTCGGGTGGCTCCAGATACGCAGTATTTT. Residues: CASSLFRVAPDTQYF. V gene TRBV5-1 combines with J gene TRBJ2-3; D call uncertain. The germline gives CDR1 SGHRS, CDR2 YFSETQ. With 1 base removed from V and 4 bases from J, the gap between germline ends came to 13 bases. The CDR3 has 15 amino acids.

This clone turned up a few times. CDR3 bases: TGTGCCGCGGGGGTGATTAACACCGGGGAGCTGTTTTTT. Its translation: CAAGVINTGELFF. This rearrangement joins TRBV7-9 to TRBJ2-2, with 7 bases fitting TRBD2. Germline CDR1 and CDR2: SEHNR and FQNEAQ (reference sequence). J was trimmed by 2 bases and V by 11 bases; bases with no gene match: 5. This CDR3 is 13 amino acids long.

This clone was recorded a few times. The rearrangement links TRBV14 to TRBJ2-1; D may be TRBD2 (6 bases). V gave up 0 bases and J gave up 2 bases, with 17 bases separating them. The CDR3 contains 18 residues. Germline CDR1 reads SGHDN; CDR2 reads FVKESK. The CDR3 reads CASSQERRSGGTYNEQFF. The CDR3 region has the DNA TGTGCCAGCAGCCAAGAAAGAAGATCCGGCGGGACCTACAATGAGCAGTTCTTC.